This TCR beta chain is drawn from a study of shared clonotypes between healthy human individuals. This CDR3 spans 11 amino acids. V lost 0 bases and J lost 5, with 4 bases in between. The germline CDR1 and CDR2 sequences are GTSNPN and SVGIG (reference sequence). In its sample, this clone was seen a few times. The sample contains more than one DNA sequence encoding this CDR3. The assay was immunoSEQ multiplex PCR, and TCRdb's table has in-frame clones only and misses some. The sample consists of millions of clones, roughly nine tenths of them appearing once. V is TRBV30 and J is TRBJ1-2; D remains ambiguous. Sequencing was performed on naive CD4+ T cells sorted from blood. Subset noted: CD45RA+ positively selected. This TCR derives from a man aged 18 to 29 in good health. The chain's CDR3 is CAWSVGYGYTF. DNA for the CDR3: TGTGCCTGGAGTGTAGGTTATGGCTACACCTTC.